This T cell receptor (beta chain) was profiled in a study of cytomegalovirus exposure and HLA in healthy donors. Findings and caveats of the study: Another analysis was done later, and it associated around 17,000 TCR beta sequences with HLA alleles at 0.05 false discovery rate. Information on immune exposure was restricted to one variable (CMV serostatus). A previous analysis found most TCR beta V segments productive roughly 90% or roughly 30% of the time.

Both 60 Vbeta primers and 13 Jbeta primers went into the PCR. Clones were sequenced by immunoSEQ multiplex PCR, and TCRdb holds only the in-frame ones, with some missing. The repertoire holds around 40,000 clones, with 77% as singletons. This clone was recorded once. Its target is unknown. Trimming took 6 bases from V and 6 from J; bases not matched to a gene: 8. The germline V gene encodes CDR1 WSHSY and CDR2 SAAADI. The CDR3 runs to 15 residues. This chain uses TRBV10-2 with TRBJ1-5; 10 positions match TRBD1. The clonotype originates from a man in his thirties or forties in good health and CMV-seronegative. The sample consisted of PBMCs. The CDR3 DNA is TGCGCCAGCAGAATGACGACAGGGGGCTTTCAGCCCCAGCATTTT. Encoded protein: CASRMTTGGFQPQHF.